The source of this T cell receptor (beta chain) is a study of human T cells and chemical hapten exposure. Study results and limitations: Following DPC sensitization, TCRs present above 1 in 1000 frequency showed no change.

The length of the CDR3 is 14 residues. J gave up 0 bases and V 5 bases, and 4 bases lay outside the gene matches. Germline-derived CDR1 and CDR2 are MDHEN and SYDVKM. This clonotype occurred many times. What it binds is unknown. Time point meaning: pre-sensitization, week 0. This sample's treatment: therapeutic diphenylcyclopropenone sensitization with weekly scalp DPC. Separate cDNA molecules received unique molecular identifiers, which the library attached to them. TCRdb reanalysed the RACE reads using MiXCR and keeps one entry per CDR3 protein. The sample records roughly 380,000 distinct CDR3 sequences, roughly 4.6% being singletons.

The V and J genes are TRBV28 and TRBJ2-7, with 7 bases identical to TRBD1. The sample was whole blood, taken in connection with sensitization to the hapten diphenylcyclopropenone (DPC). This TCR was recovered from a woman in her 50s with alopecia areata. Some clones in this sample may be carry-over from other donors' samples. This chain's CDR3 is CASSAGTVSYEQYF. The CDR3 DNA is TGTGCCAGCAGTGCCGGGACAGTCTCCTACGAGCAGTACTTC.